This T cell receptor beta chain appears in the sequencing data of a study of patients and donors after allogeneic stem cell transplantation. TCRdb re-derived calls from the RT-PCR reads in MiXCR, one entry per CDR3 protein. Of approximately 31,000 distinct CDR3 sequences in the sample, roughly a third were seen once. This CDR3 contains 13 residues. Germline values: CDR1 DFQATT, CDR2 SNEGSKA (reference sequence). The germline V and J ends were trimmed by 0 bases and 3 bases, with 8 bases remaining between them. This receptor was identified in a human donor who was either an allogeneic HSCT recipient or a stem cell or donor lymphocyte infusion donor (not recorded which). It is not recorded whose cells these are; they may come from a transplant donor. J is TRBJ1-2 and V is TRBV20-1; D not certain. Specimen: blood, either unsorted or a sorted T cell fraction (not recorded which). The CDR3, as DNA: TGCAGTGCTAGAGAGTTGGCCTACTATGGCTACACCTTC. It codes for CSARELAYYGYTF.